This T cell receptor beta chain was profiled in a study of neurological immune-mediated disorders. The sample holds many counts of this clonotype. Regarding time point: longitudinal time-point 1 (baseline). The length of the CDR3 is 12 residues. With 4 bases removed from V and 7 bases from J, the gap between germline ends came to 12 bases. In germline, CDR1 is SGDLS, CDR2 YYNGEE. TCRdb re-called the 5' RACE reads with MiXCR, one entry per CDR3 protein. The sample records tens of thousands of distinct CDR3 sequences, roughly 13% being singletons. The sample consisted of PBMCs. The receptor was derived from a female donor with HTLV-1-associated myelopathy (HAM/TSP). This rearrangement joins TRBV9 to TRBJ2-7; no definite D call. The CDR3 here is CASSPESREQYF. Written as DNA, the CDR3 is TGTGCCAGCAGCCCAGAGAGTCGGGAGCAGTACTTC.